The 30 T cell receptor beta chains in this list originate from one sample, sequenced in a study of CD8 T cells in ankylosing spondylitis. MiXCR was run by TCRdb on the 5' RACE reads, yielding one entry per CDR3 protein. The data contain a few hundred thousand distinct CDR3 sequences, more than 20% of them seen just once; the ten biggest clones take up 3.5%. Sequenced: blood, either unsorted or a sorted T cell fraction (not recorded which). These receptors all stem from a female donor with ankylosing spondylitis or in good health (not recorded which).

This chain links TRBV12-3 or TRBV12-4 with TRBJ2-2; 8 bases align to TRBD2. V lost 7 bases, J lost 5 bases, and 9 bases stayed unmatched. The CDR3 runs to 15 residues. CDR3 residues: CASILTSGSTGELFF. CDR3 DNA sequence: TGTGCCAGCATCTTGACGAGCGGGAGTACCGGGGAGCTGTTTTTT.

This clonotype was observed a handful of times. The chain couples TRBV12-3 or TRBV12-4 to TRBJ2-1, with 7 bases that match TRBD2. The CDR3 loop spans 15 amino acids. With 5 bases clipped from V and 4 bases from J, the junction kept 8 bases outside the gene matches. For the CDR3, the DNA is TGTGCCAGCAGTCCCCCGGGACTACAGTACAATGAGCAGTTCTTC. As protein: CASSPPGLQYNEQFF.

The table lists this clonotype with a few counts. The rearrangement joins TRBV6-1 to TRBJ1-4; 7 bases are a match to TRBD1. The CDR3 length is 15 residues. J lost 7 bases, V lost 5 bases, and 10 bases had no gene match. CDR1 MNHNS and CDR2 SASEGT come from the germline V gene. The CDR3 coding sequence is TGTGCCAGCAGTCCCGTCGAGGGGGCGGGTGAAAAACTGTTTTTT. As protein: CASSPVEGAGEKLFF.

The table lists this clonotype with many counts. The chain has TRBV20-1 and TRBJ2-4; perhaps TRBD2 as D (6 bases). V dropped 7 bases and J dropped 7 bases, with 11 bases sitting between them. CDR1 is DFQATT and CDR2 is SNEGSKA in the germline V gene (reference sequence). This CDR3 contains 11 residues. The chain's CDR3 is CSGEERNIQYF. The CDR3 nucleotides read TGCAGTGGGGAGGAGCGGAACATTCAGTACTTC.

This clonotype was counted at least ten times. The junction departs from the called germline gene at one end, perhaps through a read error. V and J are TRBV4-3 and TRBJ2-1; D might be TRBD1 or TRBD2, each matching 5 bases. Per the germline V gene, CDR1 is LGHNA and CDR2 is YSLEER. The CDR3 is 12 amino acids. For the CDR3, the DNA is TGCGCCAGCAGCCAAGGGGACCAGCGTAGGATCTTC. Translation: CASSQGDQRRIF.

This clonotype was seen at least ten times. The chain employs TRBV29-1 and TRBJ2-1; D remains ambiguous. The V end was cut by 7 bases, the J end by 10 bases, with 11 bases between. Germline-derived CDR1 and CDR2 are SQVTM and ANQGSEA. The CDR3 covers 10 residues. CDR3 protein: CSAYMGEQFF. CDR3 in DNA: TGCAGCGCTTACATGGGCGAGCAGTTCTTC.

The chain has TRBV5-8 and TRBJ2-5; D might be TRBD2 (6 bases). The V and J ends lost 3 bases and 1 base respectively, with 7 bases between them. Germline lookup yields CDR1 SGHTS and CDR2 YDEGEE. This CDR3 contains 13 residues. The CDR3: CASSWRGQETQYF. CDR3 DNA: TGTGCCAGCAGCTGGAGGGGCCAAGAGACCCAGTACTTC.

This rearrangement joins TRBV4-3 to TRBJ1-2; perhaps TRBD1 as D (5 bases). V was cut by 0 bases and J by 4 bases, with 9 bases left in between. Germline loops: CDR1 LGHNA, CDR2 YSLEER. The CDR3 length is 14 residues. CDR3 sequence: CASSQETGTYGYTF. The CDR3 DNA sequence: TGCGCCAGCAGCCAAGAAACGGGGACCTATGGCTACACCTTC.

This clonotype showed up just a few times. This rearrangement joins TRBV10-3 to TRBJ2-1; 11 bases fit TRBD2. The trim removed 5 bases at V and 5 bases at J, leaving 5 bases unmatched. This CDR3 region has 15 residues. In germline, CDR1 is ENHRY, CDR2 SYGVKD. Here the CDR3 reads CAISPGTSGHNEQFF. The CDR3 coding sequence is TGTGCCATCAGTCCCGGGACTAGCGGACACAATGAGCAGTTCTTC.

This clonotype was counted only a few times. The chain combines TRBV19 with TRBJ2-1; 7 bases are shared with TRBD1. The CDR3 consists of 15 residues. CDR1 and CDR2 (germline): LNHDA, SQIVND (reference sequence). The V gene end was trimmed by 4 bases and the J gene end by 0 bases; junction bases not matched to a gene: 3. CDR3 sequence (DNA): TGTGCCAGTAGTACAAGGGGGCTCTCCTACAATGAGCAGTTCTTC. Translation gives CASSTRGLSYNEQFF.

This clonotype has ten or more counts. V usage is TRBV12-3 or TRBV12-4 and J usage is TRBJ2-7; the D is unclear. V was pared by 6 bases and J by 3 bases, with 6 bases between. The CDR3 has 11 residues. CDR3 bases: TGTGCCAGCAGCCAAAACTACGAGCAGTACTTC. Translated, it gives CASSQNYEQYF.

This CDR3 is CASSPRQGGRETQYF. The CDR3 DNA follows: TGTGCCAGCTCACCAAGGCAGGGAGGGAGAGAGACCCAGTACTTC. The V and J genes are TRBV18 and TRBJ2-5; 7 bases are shared with TRBD2. The V gene's germline CDR1 is KGHSH and CDR2 LQKENI. This CDR3 has 15 residues. With V trimmed by 2 bases and J by 4 bases, 7 bases remained unmatched.

This chain links TRBV6-6 with TRBJ1-2, with TRBD1 matching over 8 bases. The germline V gene has CDR1 MNHNY and CDR2 SVGAGI (reference sequence). With V trimmed by 6 bases and J by 4 bases, 4 bases remained unmatched. The CDR3 contains 13 residues. CDR3 residues: CASRTGDRYGYTF. The CDR3 DNA reads as TGTGCCAGCAGGACAGGGGATCGCTATGGCTACACCTTC.

The genes are TRBV5-5 and TRBJ2-3; 8 bases map to TRBD2. CDR3 length: 16 residues. V trimming: 0 bases; J trimming: 2 bases; junction bases outside the gene matches: 5. Germline values: CDR1 SGHKS, CDR2 YYEKEE (reference sequence). CDR3 in DNA: TGTGCCAGCAGCTTGGCCGTACTAGCGGCCACAGATACGCAGTATTTT. As protein: CASSLAVLAATDTQYF.

This clonotype was counted between two and nine times. The gene calls are TRBV10-3 and TRBJ2-7, with D perhaps TRBD1 (7 bases). Trimming removed 2 bases from V and 4 bases from J, with 18 bases in between. The CDR3 contains 16 residues. CDR1 ENHRY and CDR2 SYGVKD come from the germline V gene. CDR3 bases: TGTGCCATCAGTGAGGCGGGACAGAGAAAGAGATACGAGCAGTACTTC. Translating gives CAISEAGQRKRYEQYF.

This clonotype was detected many times. V gene TRBV29-1 combines with J gene TRBJ2-4; the D is unclear. Germline V gene sequence: CDR1 SQVTM, CDR2 ANQGSEA. The CDR3 runs to 16 residues. Trimming shortened V by 0 bases and J by 0 bases, and 12 bases separated the two germline ends. CDR3 sequence: CSVEEMVSLAKNIQYF. CDR3 in DNA: TGCAGCGTTGAAGAAATGGTGAGCCTAGCCAAAAACATTCAGTACTTC.

Of note for this clonotype: The junction shows a germline mismatch at one end, possibly a read error. The chain recombines TRBV5-1 with TRBJ1-1; the D gene is possibly TRBD1 (6 bases). This CDR3 contains 16 residues. From germline, CDR1 is SGHRS and CDR2 YFSETQ. CDR3 in DNA: TGCGCCAGCAGCTTGGAGCGATCGGGGGCCCGGACTGAATCTTTCTTT. Protein sequence: CASSLERSGARTESFF.

The V and J genes are TRBV6-4 and TRBJ2-1; the match to TRBD2 covers 8 bases. V gave up 3 bases and J gave up 1 base; unmatched junction bases: 5. CDR3 length: 16 amino acids. Germline V lookup: CDR1 MRHNA, CDR2 SNTAGT. The CDR3 DNA reads TGTGCCAGCAGTGAAATAGCGGGAACGTCCTACAATGAGCAGTTCTTC. This encodes CASSEIAGTSYNEQFF.

In its sample, this clonotype was seen a few times. The chain is built from TRBV7-2 and TRBJ1-1; D call uncertain. CDR3 length: 13 amino acids. Per the germline V gene, CDR1 is SGHTA and CDR2 is FQGNSA. The ends were cut back, 5 bases at V and 2 bases at J, with 9 bases in the middle. The CDR3 DNA reads as TGTGCCAGCAGCAACACAATTAACACTGAAGCTTTCTTT. It translates to CASSNTINTEAFF. The entire variable domain, with the rest obtained from reference TRBV7-2 and TRBJ1-1, is as follows: GAGVSQSPSNKVTEKGKDVELRCDPISGHTALYWYRQSLGQGLEFLIYFQGNSAPDKSGLPSDRFSAERTGGSVSTLTIQRTQQEDSAVYLCASSNTINTEAFFGQGTRLTVV.

The chain has TRBV6-1 and TRBJ1-4, with TRBD1 identical over 7 bases. CDR1 is MNHNS, CDR2 SASEGT, per germline. V trimming: 8 bases; J trimming: 4 bases; junction bases outside the gene matches: 7. The CDR3 is 14 amino acids. As DNA, the CDR3 is TGTGCCAGCCGCCCGACAGGGCTTAATGAAAAACTGTTTTTT. Amino acid sequence: CASRPTGLNEKLFF.

The chain links TRBV5-1 to TRBJ2-7; D might be TRBD1 (5 bases). Germline CDR1 and CDR2: SGHRS and YFSETQ. Trimming left V 1 base short and J 5 bases short, with 16 bases between. CDR3 length equals 15 residues. The CDR3 spells CASSLKLVGADEQYF. The CDR3 bases are TGCGCCAGCAGCTTGAAATTGGTAGGGGCGGACGAGCAGTACTTC.

Only a few counts were recorded for this clonotype. The CDR3 DNA is TGTGCCACCAGCGACAGGTCGAGCAATCAGCCCCAGCATTTT. It encodes CATSDRSSNQPQHF. The chain uses TRBV24-1 and TRBJ1-5, with D perhaps matching TRBD1 (6 bases). This CDR3 has 14 residues. Trimming left V 7 bases short and J 1 base short, with 10 bases between. The germline V gene has CDR1 KGHDR and CDR2 SFDVKD.

This clonotype was seen many times. The genes are TRBV29-1 and TRBJ2-7; D is possibly TRBD1 (5 bases). The germline V and J ends were trimmed by 3 bases and 2 bases, with 8 bases remaining between them. The CDR3 length is 12 residues. The germline gives CDR1 SQVTM, CDR2 ANQGSEA. The CDR3 here is CSVEAGTYEQYF. The CDR3 region has the DNA TGCAGCGTTGAGGCAGGGACCTACGAGCAGTACTTC.

The J gene is TRBJ2-1, the V gene TRBV12-3 or TRBV12-4; D is unclear. The CDR3 is 12 amino acids. V was shortened by 7 bases and J by 9 bases, with 13 bases between the two germline ends. CDR3 sequence reads: CASNPGLGEQFF. The CDR3, as DNA: TGTGCCAGCAATCCCGGGCTGGGTGAGCAGTTCTTC.

This clonotype showed up just a few times. The chain recombines TRBV29-1 with TRBJ2-3, with 8 bases lining up with TRBD2. From germline, CDR1 is SQVTM and CDR2 ANQGSEA. The CDR3 has 16 residues. Trimming at V came to 1 base and at J to 4 bases, leaving 10 bases not matched to a gene. The CDR3 coding sequence is TGCAGCGTTGAAGGCGGGACTAGAAGTAGATCAGATACGCAGTATTTT. Amino acid sequence: CSVEGGTRSRSDTQYF.

The rearrangement uses TRBV5-5 and TRBJ1-2; 11 bases agree with TRBD1. Germline V gene sequence: CDR1 SGHKS, CDR2 YYEKEE (reference sequence). V lost 4 bases, J lost 4 bases, and 6 bases stayed unmatched. The CDR3 extends over 15 amino acids. The CDR3 nucleotides are TGTGCCAGCAGCCTAACCGGGACAGGGGGCTATGGCTACACCTTC. It translates to CASSLTGTGGYGYTF.

V usage is TRBV18 and J usage is TRBJ1-5; D possibly corresponds to TRBD1 (5 bases). Looked up from germline, CDR1 is KGHSH and CDR2 is LQKENI. V lost 2 bases and J lost 7, with 6 bases in between. The CDR3 contains 12 residues. The DNA of the CDR3 is TGTGCCAGCTCACCAGGGGCACAGCCCCAGCATTTT. It translates to CASSPGAQPQHF.

This chain uses TRBV20-1 with TRBJ1-2; D gene uncertain. The CDR3 runs to 13 residues. The germline CDR1 and CDR2 sequences are DFQATT and SNEGSKA (reference sequence). The germline V and J ends were trimmed by 2 bases and 8 bases, with 15 bases remaining between them. DNA of the CDR3: TGCAGTGCTAGATCGGCCAGGCCCGGGGGCTACACCTTC. Encoded protein: CSARSARPGGYTF.

The J gene is TRBJ2-5, the V gene TRBV29-1; D is unresolved. This CDR3 is 10 amino acids long. CDR1 and CDR2 (germline): SQVTM, ANQGSEA. With 7 bases removed from V and 2 bases from J, the gap between germline ends came to 5 bases. This chain's CDR3 is CSAGQETQYF. CDR3 nucleotides: TGCAGCGCCGGACAAGAGACCCAGTACTTC. The whole variable domain, remainder taken from reference TRBV29-1 and TRBJ2-5, is SAVISQKPSRDICQRGTSLTIQCQVDSQVTMMFWYRQQPGQSLTLIATANQGSEATYESGFVIDKFPISRPNLTFSTLTVSNMSPEDSSIYLCSAGQETQYFGPGTRLLVL.

The genes are TRBV11-2 and TRBJ1-1; D might be TRBD1 (5 bases). The CDR3 spans 17 residues. Germline lookup yields CDR1 SGHAT and CDR2 FQNNGV. V was pared by 0 bases and J by 6 bases, with 20 bases between. The CDR3 coding sequence is TGTGCCAGCAGCTTAGATCTCCCTACCGGGGCGAGACCTGAAGCTTTCTTT. Translation: CASSLDLPTGARPEAFF.